The 18 T cell receptor beta chains given below trace back to one sample, sequenced in a study of shared clonotypes between healthy human individuals. CD45RO-negative, CCR7-selected cells formed the naive CD8 fraction, which excluded terminally differentiated effector memory CD45RA+ cells. Generated by immunoSEQ multiplex PCR, the TCRdb table keeps only in-frame clones and is missing some. The sample lists some 2,000,000 clones; about 94% were seen once. Material: naive CD8+ T cells sorted from blood. Receptors were obtained from a man younger than 35 in good health.

This clone came up a few times. Other nucleotide sequences from this sample produce the same CDR3. V gene TRBV11-2 combines with J gene TRBJ1-1, with D unresolved. Germline V gene lookup returns CDR1 SGHAT and CDR2 FQNNGV. The CDR3 consists of 13 residues. V was trimmed by 3 bases and J by 0 bases, leaving 5 bases between them. CDR3 protein: CASSFGLNTEAFF. In DNA form, the CDR3 reads TGTGCCAGCAGCTTTGGATTGAACACTGAAGCTTTCTTT.

This rearrangement joins TRBV19 to TRBJ2-7, with unresolved D. The V gene's germline CDR1 is LNHDA and CDR2 SQIVND (reference sequence). This CDR3 contains 13 residues. Trimming took 1 base from V and 0 from J, leaving 4 bases between them. The DNA for the CDR3 is TGTGCCAGTAGTATAGCCCTCTCCTACGAGCAGTACTTC. Translated, it gives CASSIALSYEQYF.

The chain employs TRBV30 and TRBJ1-1, with no clear D. This CDR3 is 11 amino acids long. The germline V gene has CDR1 GTSNPN and CDR2 SVGIG (reference sequence). V was shortened by 0 bases and J by 5 bases, with 4 bases between the two germline ends. This chain's CDR3 is CAWSVKTEAFF. CDR3 nucleotides: TGTGCCTGGAGTGTAAAGACTGAAGCTTTCTTT.

The chain couples TRBV10-3 to TRBJ2-1; D remains unclear. This CDR3 region has 9 residues. Looked up from germline, CDR1 is ENHRY and CDR2 is SYGVKD. V was trimmed by 10 bases and J by 4 bases, leaving 2 bases between them. In nucleotides, the CDR3 is TGTGCCACGTACAATGAGCAGTTCTTC. Protein product: CATYNEQFF.

The J gene is TRBJ1-1, the V gene TRBV4-3; no reliable D call. The CDR3 has 13 residues. Per germline, CDR1 LGHNA and CDR2 YSLEER. Trimming left V 0 bases short and J 9 bases short, with 11 bases between. The CDR3 DNA is TGCGCCAGCAGCCAAGATTTGGAGATCCAAGCTTTCTTT. This codes for CASSQDLEIQAFF.

On this clone itself: The same CDR3 also results from other DNA sequences found in this sample. The chain uses TRBV13 and TRBJ1-1; D remains unclear. V lost 2 bases and J 5 bases, leaving 9 bases between the germline ends. Germline CDR1 is PRHDT and CDR2 is FYEKMQ (reference sequence). The CDR3 is 13 amino acids. CDR3 sequence: CASSLTRGTEAFF. The CDR3, as DNA: TGTGCCAGCAGCTTAACCCGAGGAACTGAAGCTTTCTTT.

The CDR3 protein is CASSLRQGKYGYTF. CDR3 bases: TGTGCCAGCAGTCTTCGACAGGGGAAGTATGGCTACACCTTC. This chain uses TRBV27 with TRBJ1-2; TRBD1 agrees at 8 bases. This CDR3 spans 14 amino acids. Germline-derived CDR1 and CDR2 are MNHEY and SMNVEV (reference sequence). The J segment lost 5 bases and the V segment lost 5 bases, leaving 7 bases of the junction unmatched.

The rearrangement links TRBV19 to TRBJ1-6, with 7 bases aligning to TRBD1. CDR3 size: 16 residues. J lost 10 bases, V lost 3 bases, and 12 bases had no gene match. Per the germline V gene, CDR1 is LNHDA and CDR2 is SQIVND (reference sequence). CDR3 nucleotides: TGTGCCAGTAGTATTGGGACAGATTCCCTGGAGTCACCCCTCCACTTT. It specifies CASSIGTDSLESPLHF.

This clone was seen a single time. This CDR3 reads CATSLAGGYEQYF. Written as DNA, the CDR3 is TGTGCCACCTCACTAGCGGGGGGCTACGAGCAGTACTTC. The V call is TRBV6-1, the J call TRBJ2-7; 12 bases agree with TRBD2. The junction had 4 bases not matched to a gene; V was cut back by 10 bases and J by 3 bases. The CDR3 has 13 residues. The germline V gene encodes CDR1 MNHNS and CDR2 SASEGT.

The chain employs TRBV4-1 and TRBJ2-7, with TRBD1 matching over 8 bases. V shed 5 bases and J 4 bases; nucleotides not matched to a gene: 4. Germline V gene data show CDR1 as MGHRA and CDR2 as YSYEKL. The CDR3 has 13 amino acids. CDR3 DNA: TGCGCCAGCAGCGACACAGGGGGATACGAGCAGTACTTC. It codes for CASSDTGGYEQYF.

V usage is TRBV4-3 and J usage is TRBJ2-5, with 7 bases fitting TRBD2. Germline V CDR1 and CDR2: LGHNA, YSLEER. With 4 bases clipped from V and 2 bases from J, the junction kept 13 bases outside the gene matches. The CDR3 has 17 amino acids. In DNA form, the CDR3 reads TGCGCCAGCAGCCCCTCAGTCGGGCTAGCGGCTCAAGAGACCCAGTACTTC. The encoded protein is CASSPSVGLAAQETQYF.

V usage is TRBV5-1 and J usage is TRBJ2-5, with 7 bases matching TRBD1. The CDR3 sequence is 14 residues long. The V gene's germline CDR1 is SGHRS and CDR2 YFSETQ. Trimming cost V 3 bases and J 1 base; bases outside gene matches: 3. The CDR3, as DNA: TGCGCCAGCAGCTACGCAGGGGGCCAAGAGACCCAGTACTTC. It specifies CASSYAGGQETQYF.

J is TRBJ2-7 and V is TRBV29-1; D may be TRBD1 or TRBD2 (6 bases each). The germline V gene encodes CDR1 SQVTM and CDR2 ANQGSEA. The CDR3 runs to 12 residues. CDR3 coding DNA: TGCAGTGGGGGGCCCGGTGGTGGCGAGCAGTACTTC. Amino acids: CSGGPGGGEQYF.

The chain recombines TRBV27 with TRBJ1-2; D ambiguous. The CDR3 is 14 amino acids. Trimming stripped 1 base from V and 6 bases from J, with 12 bases between. Germline V lookup: CDR1 MNHEY, CDR2 SMNVEV (reference sequence). The CDR3 loop is CASSLWGRADGYTF. For the CDR3, the DNA is TGTGCCAGCAGTTTATGGGGTCGGGCGGATGGCTACACCTTC.

As for this clone: In the same sample, other DNA sequences code for this CDR3. The chain links TRBV11-2 to TRBJ2-7; D gene unclear. The germline V gene encodes CDR1 SGHAT and CDR2 FQNNGV. The CDR3 has 13 residues. V lost 5 bases and J lost 2, with 10 bases in between. The CDR3 DNA follows: TGTGCCAGCAGCCTGTCCCGAACCTACGAGCAGTACTTC. It specifies CASSLSRTYEQYF. The full variable domain, completed using reference TRBV11-2 and TRBJ2-7, is EAGVAQSPRYKIIEKRQSVAFWCNPISGHATLYWYQQILGQGPKLLIQFQNNGVVDDSQLPKDRFSAERLKGVDSTLKIQPAKLEDSAVYLCASSLSRTYEQYFGPGTRLTVT.

The table lists this clone with a count of one. The rearrangement joins TRBV6-1 to TRBJ1-1; D ambiguous. The CDR3 spans 10 residues. Germline loops: CDR1 MNHNS, CDR2 SASEGT. Deletions cut 2 bases from V and 8 bases from J, with 3 bases between. The CDR3 loop is CASSEMEAFF. In DNA, the CDR3 is TGTGCCAGCAGTGAAATGGAAGCTTTCTTT.

The CDR3: CASTLTSGGYTDTQYF. CDR3 DNA: TGTGCCAGCACCCTGACTAGCGGGGGGTACACAGATACGCAGTATTTT. This rearrangement joins TRBV5-4 to TRBJ2-3; the match to TRBD2 covers 13 bases. V lost 6 bases and J lost 2; bases outside the gene matches: 6. The germline V gene has CDR1 SGHNT and CDR2 YYREEE (reference sequence). The CDR3 extends over 16 amino acids.

This clone was seen only once. V usage is TRBV5-1 and J usage is TRBJ2-3; perhaps TRBD1 as D (5 bases). CDR1 and CDR2 (germline): SGHRS, YFSETQ. CDR3 length: 19 residues. V lost 4 bases to trimming and J lost 0 bases, with 24 bases between them. The CDR3 coding sequence is TGCGCCAGCAGCACATATCCCCCCTCTCGACAGATTAGCACAGATACGCAGTATTTT. Its translation: CASSTYPPSRQISTDTQYF.